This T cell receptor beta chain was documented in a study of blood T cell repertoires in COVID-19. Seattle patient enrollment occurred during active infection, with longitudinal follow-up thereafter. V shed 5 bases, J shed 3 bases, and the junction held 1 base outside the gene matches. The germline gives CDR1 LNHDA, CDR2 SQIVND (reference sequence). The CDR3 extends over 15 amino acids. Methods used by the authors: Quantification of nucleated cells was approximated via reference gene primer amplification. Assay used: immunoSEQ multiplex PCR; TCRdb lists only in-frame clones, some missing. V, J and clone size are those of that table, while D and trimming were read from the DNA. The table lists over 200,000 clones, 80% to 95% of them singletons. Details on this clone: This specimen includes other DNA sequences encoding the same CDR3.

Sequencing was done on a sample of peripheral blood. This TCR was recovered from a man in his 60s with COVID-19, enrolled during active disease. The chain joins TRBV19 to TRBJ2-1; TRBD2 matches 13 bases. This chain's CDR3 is CASSRTSGGYNEQFF. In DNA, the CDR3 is TGTGCCAGTAGTCGGACTAGCGGGGGCTACAATGAGCAGTTCTTC.